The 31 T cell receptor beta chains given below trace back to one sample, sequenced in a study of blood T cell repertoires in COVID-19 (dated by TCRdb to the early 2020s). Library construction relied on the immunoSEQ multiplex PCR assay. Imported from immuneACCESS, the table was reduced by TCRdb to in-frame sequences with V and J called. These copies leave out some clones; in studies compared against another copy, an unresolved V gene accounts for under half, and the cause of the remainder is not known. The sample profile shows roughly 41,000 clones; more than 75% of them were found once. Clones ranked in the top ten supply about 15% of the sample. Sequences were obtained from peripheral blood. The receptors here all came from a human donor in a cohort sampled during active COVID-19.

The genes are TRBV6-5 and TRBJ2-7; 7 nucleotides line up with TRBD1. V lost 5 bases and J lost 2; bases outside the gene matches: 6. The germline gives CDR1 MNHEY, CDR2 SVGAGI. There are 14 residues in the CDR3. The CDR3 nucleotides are TGTGCCAGCAGTATTACAGGGGTAGCCTACGAGCAGTACTTC. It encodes CASSITGVAYEQYF.

The CDR3 DNA is TGTGCCAATCGACGGGACAGGGGGGAAAGCTCTGGAAACACCATATATTTT. Its protein product is CANRRDRGESSGNTIYF. The chain combines TRBV28 with TRBJ1-3, with 11 positions matching TRBD1. Germline CDR1 is MDHEN and CDR2 is SYDVKM. The CDR3 runs to 17 residues. V dropped 10 bases and J dropped 0; count of bases not matched to a gene: 11.

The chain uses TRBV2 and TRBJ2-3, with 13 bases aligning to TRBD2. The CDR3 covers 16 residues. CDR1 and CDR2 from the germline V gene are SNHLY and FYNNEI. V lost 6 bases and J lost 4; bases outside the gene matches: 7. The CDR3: CASSSGLAGEADTQYF. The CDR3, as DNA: TGTGCCAGCAGCTCTGGACTAGCGGGAGAGGCAGATACGCAGTATTTT.

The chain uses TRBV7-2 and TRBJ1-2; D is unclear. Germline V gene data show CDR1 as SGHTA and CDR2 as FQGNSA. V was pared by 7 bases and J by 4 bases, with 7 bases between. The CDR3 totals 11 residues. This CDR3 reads CASTQAYGYTF. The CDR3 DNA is TGTGCCAGCACCCAAGCCTATGGCTACACCTTC.

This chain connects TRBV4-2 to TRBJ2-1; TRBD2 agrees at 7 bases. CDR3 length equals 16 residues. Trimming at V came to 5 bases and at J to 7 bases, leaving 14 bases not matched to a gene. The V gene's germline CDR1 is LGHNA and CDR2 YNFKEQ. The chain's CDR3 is CASSSSVALGGNEQFF. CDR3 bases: TGTGCCAGCAGCTCCTCAGTGGCGCTGGGAGGGAATGAGCAGTTCTTC.

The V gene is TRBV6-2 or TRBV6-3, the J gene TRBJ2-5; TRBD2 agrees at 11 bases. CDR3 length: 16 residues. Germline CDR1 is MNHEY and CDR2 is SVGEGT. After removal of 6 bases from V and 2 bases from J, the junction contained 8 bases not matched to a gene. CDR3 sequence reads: CASSNLLAGEQETQYF. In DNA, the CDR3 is TGTGCCAGCAGCAACCTACTAGCGGGGGAACAAGAGACCCAGTACTTC.

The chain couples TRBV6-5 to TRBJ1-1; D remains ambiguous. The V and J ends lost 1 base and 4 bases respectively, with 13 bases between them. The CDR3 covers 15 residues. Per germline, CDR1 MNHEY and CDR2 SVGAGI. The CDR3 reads CASSYFQSFSTEAFF. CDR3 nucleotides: TGTGCCAGCAGTTACTTTCAGTCTTTCTCCACTGAAGCTTTCTTT.

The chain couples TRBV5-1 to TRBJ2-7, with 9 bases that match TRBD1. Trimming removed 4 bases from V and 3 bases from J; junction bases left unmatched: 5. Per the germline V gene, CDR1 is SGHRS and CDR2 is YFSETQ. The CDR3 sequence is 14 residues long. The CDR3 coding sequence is TGCGCCAGCAGCGTAACAGGGGGCCACTACGAGCAGTACTTC. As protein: CASSVTGGHYEQYF.

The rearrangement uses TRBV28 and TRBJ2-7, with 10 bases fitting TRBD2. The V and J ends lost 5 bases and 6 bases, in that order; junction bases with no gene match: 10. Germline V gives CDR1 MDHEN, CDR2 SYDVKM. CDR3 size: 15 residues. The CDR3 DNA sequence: TGTGCCAGCAGTGCCGCTAGCGGGAGCCTCGCCGAGCAGTACTTC. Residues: CASSAASGSLAEQYF. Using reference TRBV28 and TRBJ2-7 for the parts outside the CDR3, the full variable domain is DVKVTQSSRYLVKRTGEKVFLECVQDMDHENMFWYRQDPGLGLRLIYFSYDVKMKEKGDIPEGYSVSREKKERFSLILESASTNQTSMYLCASSAASGSLAEQYFGPGTRLTVT.

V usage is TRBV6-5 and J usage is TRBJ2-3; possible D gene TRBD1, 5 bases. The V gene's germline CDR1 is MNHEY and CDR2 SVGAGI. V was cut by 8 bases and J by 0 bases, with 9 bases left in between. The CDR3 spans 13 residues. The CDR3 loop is CASFGHSTDTQYF. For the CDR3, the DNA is TGTGCCAGCTTCGGACATAGCACAGATACGCAGTATTTT.

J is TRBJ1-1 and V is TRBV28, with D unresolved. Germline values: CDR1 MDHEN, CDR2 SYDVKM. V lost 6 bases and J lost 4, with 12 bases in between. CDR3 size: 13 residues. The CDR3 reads CASRSVVGTEAFF. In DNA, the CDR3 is TGTGCCAGCAGGAGCGTGGTGGGCACTGAAGCTTTCTTT.

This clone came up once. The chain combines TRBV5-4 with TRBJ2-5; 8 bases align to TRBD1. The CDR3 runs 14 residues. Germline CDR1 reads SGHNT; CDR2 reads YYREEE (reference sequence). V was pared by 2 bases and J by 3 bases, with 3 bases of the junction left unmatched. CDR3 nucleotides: TGTGCCAGCAGCTTAGAGACAGGGGAAGAGACCCAGTACTTC. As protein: CASSLETGEETQYF.

CDR3 DNA sequence: TGTGCCAGCAGCTTGCAGGGGGCAGGGGAGCAGTACTTC. This translates into CASSLQGAGEQYF. The chain has TRBV7-6 and TRBJ2-7, with 8 bases fitting TRBD1. Germline trimming cut 3 bases from V and 7 bases from J; bases unmatched to any gene: 5. The length of the CDR3 is 13 residues. CDR1 is SGHVS and CDR2 is FNYEAQ in the germline V gene.

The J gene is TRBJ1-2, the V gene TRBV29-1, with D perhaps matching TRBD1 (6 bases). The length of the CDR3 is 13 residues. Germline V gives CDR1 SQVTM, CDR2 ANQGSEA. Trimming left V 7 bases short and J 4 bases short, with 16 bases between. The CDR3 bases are TGCAGCGCATCATTACAGGGTAGCTATGGCTACACCTTC. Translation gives CSASLQGSYGYTF.

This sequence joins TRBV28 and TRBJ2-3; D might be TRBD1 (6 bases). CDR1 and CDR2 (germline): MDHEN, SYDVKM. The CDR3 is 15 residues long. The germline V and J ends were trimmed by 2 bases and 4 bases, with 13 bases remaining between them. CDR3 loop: CASSLTAGVPDTQYF. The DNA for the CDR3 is TGTGCCAGCAGTTTAACGGCAGGGGTCCCAGATACGCAGTATTTT.

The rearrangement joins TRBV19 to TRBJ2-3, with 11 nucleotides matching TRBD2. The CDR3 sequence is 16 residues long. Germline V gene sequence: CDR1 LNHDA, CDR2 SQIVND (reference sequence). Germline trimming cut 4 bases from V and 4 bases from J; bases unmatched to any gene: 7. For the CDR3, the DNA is TGTGCCAGTAGTACCGGGACTAGCGGTGTAGCAGATACGCAGTATTTT. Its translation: CASSTGTSGVADTQYF.

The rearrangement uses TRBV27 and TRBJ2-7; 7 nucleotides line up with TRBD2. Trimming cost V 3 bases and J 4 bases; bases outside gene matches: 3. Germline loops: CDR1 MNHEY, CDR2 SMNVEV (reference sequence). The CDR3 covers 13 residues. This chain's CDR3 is CASSLAGDYEQYF. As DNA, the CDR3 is TGTGCCAGCAGTTTGGCGGGAGATTACGAGCAGTACTTC.

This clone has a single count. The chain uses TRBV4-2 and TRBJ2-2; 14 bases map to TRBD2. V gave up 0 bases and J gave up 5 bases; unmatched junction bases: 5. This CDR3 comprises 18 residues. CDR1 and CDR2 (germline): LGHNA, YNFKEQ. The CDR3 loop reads CASSQEPGTSGRTGELFF. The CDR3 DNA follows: TGTGCCAGCAGCCAAGAACCTGGGACTAGCGGGAGAACCGGGGAGCTGTTTTTT.

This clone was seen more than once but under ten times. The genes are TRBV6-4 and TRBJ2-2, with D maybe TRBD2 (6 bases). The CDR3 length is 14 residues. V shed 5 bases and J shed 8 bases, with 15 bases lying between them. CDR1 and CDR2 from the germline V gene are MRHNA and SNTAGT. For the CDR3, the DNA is TGTGCCAGCAGTTTATCGGGAGAGAAGGGGGAGCTGTTTTTT. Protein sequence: CASSLSGEKGELFF.

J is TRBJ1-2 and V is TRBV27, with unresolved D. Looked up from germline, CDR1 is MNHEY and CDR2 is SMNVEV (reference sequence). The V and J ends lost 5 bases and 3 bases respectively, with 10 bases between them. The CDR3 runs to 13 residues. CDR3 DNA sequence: TGTGCCAGCAGTCCCTCCTCCCACTATGGCTACACCTTC. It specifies CASSPSSHYGYTF.

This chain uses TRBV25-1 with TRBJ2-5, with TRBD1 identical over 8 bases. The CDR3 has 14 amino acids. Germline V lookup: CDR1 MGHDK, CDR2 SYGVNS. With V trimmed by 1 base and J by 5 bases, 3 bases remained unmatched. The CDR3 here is CASSEFRGQETQYF. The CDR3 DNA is TGTGCCAGCAGTGAATTCAGGGGGCAGGAGACCCAGTACTTC.

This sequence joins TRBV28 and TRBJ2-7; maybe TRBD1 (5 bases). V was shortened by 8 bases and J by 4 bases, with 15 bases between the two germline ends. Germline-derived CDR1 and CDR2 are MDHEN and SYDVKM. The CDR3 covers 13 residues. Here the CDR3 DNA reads TGTGCCAGCTCCTTTCAGGGAATATACGAGCAGTACTTC. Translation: CASSFQGIYEQYF.

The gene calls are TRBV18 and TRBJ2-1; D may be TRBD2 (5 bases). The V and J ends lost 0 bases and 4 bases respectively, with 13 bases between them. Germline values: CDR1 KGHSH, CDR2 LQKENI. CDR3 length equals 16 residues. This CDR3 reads CASSPPRDRTYNEQFF. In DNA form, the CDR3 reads TGTGCCAGCTCACCACCCCGGGATCGGACTTACAATGAGCAGTTCTTC.

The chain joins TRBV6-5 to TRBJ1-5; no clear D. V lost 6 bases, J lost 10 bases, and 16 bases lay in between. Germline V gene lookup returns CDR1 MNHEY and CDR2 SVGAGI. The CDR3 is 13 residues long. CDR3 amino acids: CASSSGGSVPQHF. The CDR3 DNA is TGTGCCAGCAGCTCGGGAGGGTCCGTCCCCCAGCATTTT.

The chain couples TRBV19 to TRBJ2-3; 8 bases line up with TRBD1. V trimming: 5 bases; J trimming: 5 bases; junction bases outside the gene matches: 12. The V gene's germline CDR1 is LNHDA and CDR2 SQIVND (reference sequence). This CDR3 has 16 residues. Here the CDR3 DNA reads TGTGCCAGTAGTTCAGGACAGGGAGGTTTTAGAGATACGCAGTATTTT. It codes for CASSSGQGGFRDTQYF.

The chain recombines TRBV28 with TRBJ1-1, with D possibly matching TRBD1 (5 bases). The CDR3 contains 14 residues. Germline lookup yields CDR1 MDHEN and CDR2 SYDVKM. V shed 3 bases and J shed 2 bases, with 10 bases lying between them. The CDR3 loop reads CASSFQGGNTEAFF. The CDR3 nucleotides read TGTGCCAGCAGTTTCCAGGGAGGCAACACTGAAGCTTTCTTT.

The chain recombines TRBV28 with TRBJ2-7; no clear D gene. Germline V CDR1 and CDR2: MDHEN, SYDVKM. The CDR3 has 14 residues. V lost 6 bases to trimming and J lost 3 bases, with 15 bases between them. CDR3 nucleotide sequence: TGTGCCAGCAGCCCAAGCTTGGGCCGCTACGAGCAGTACTTC. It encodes CASSPSLGRYEQYF.

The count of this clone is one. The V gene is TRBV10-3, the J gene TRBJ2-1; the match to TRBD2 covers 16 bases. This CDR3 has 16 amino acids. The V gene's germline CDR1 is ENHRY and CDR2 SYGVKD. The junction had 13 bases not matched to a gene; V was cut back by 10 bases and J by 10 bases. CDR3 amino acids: CATDPGTSGGAGEQFF. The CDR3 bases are TGTGCCACCGACCCCGGGACTAGCGGGGGGGCAGGGGAGCAGTTCTTC.

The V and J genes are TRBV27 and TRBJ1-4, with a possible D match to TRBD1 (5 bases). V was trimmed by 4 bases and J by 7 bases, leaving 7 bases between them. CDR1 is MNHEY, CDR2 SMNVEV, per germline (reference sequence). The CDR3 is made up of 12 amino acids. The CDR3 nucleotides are TGTGCCAGCAGTTCAGGGCTTGAAAAACTGTTTTTT. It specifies CASSSGLEKLFF.

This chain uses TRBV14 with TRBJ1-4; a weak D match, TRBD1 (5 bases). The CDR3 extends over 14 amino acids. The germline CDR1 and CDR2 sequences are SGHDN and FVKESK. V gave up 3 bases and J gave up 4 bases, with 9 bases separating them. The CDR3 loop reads CASSHIDSNEKLFF. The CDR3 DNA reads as TGTGCCAGCAGCCACATAGACAGTAATGAAAAACTGTTTTTT.

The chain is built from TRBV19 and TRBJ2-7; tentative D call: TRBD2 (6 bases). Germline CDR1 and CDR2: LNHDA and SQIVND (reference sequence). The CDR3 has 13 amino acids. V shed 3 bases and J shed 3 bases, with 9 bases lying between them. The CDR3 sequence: CASSMVRDYEQYF. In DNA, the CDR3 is TGTGCCAGTAGTATGGTGCGGGACTACGAGCAGTACTTC.